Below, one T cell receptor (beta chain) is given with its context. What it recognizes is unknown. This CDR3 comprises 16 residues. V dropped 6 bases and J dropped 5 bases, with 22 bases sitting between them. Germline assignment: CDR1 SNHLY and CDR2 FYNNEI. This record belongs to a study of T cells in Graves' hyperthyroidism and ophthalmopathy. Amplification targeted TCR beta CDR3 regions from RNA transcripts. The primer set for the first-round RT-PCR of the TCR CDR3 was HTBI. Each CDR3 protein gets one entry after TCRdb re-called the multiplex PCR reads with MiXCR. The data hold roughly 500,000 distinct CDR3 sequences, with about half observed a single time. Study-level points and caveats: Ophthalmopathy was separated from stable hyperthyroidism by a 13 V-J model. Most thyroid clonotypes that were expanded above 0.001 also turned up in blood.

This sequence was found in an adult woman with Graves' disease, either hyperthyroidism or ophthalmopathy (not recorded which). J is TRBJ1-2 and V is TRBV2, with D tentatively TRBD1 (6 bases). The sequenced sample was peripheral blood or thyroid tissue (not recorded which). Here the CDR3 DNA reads TGTGCCAGCAGAAAGGAGTATAGCAAAGGGGGGTATGGCTACACCTTC. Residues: CASRKEYSKGGYGYTF. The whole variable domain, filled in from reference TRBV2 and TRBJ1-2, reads EPEVTQTPSHQVTQMGQEVILRCVPISNHLYFYWYRQILGQKVEFLVSFYNNEISEKSEIFDDQFSVERPDGSNFTLKIRSTKLEDSAMYFCASRKEYSKGGYGYTFGSGTRLTVV.